A selection of T cell receptor beta chains follows, all from one sample in a study of T cell responses to AZD1222 COVID-19 vaccine. Only in-frame clones appear in the TCRdb table, and some are missing; sequencing was by immunoSEQ multiplex PCR. The sample holds under 130,000 clones, more than 70% seen once. Sequencing was performed on peripheral blood, taken on day 0 of AZD1222 vaccination. The source is an adult in good health. CDR3s include the opening cysteine and the closing phenylalanine or tryptophan. The D gene is left open where the match is weak. The listing skips clone size in some rows; elsewhere it reads once, few, many or a size class.

j_call clone_size v_call d_call cdr3_aa cdr3_nt
TRBJ1-2 - TRBV15 - CATSREDSSYGYTF TGTGCCACCAGCAGGGAGGACAGCTCCTATGGCTACACCTTC
TRBJ2-3 few TRBV7-2 - CASSFGGTDTQYF TGTGCCAGCAGCTTTGGGGGGACAGATACGCAGTATTTT
TRBJ2-7 once TRBV19 TRBD2 CASSIALRTSGTYEQYF TGTGCCAGTAGTATAGCGTTGAGGACTAGCGGGACCTACGAGCAGTACTTC
TRBJ2-7 - TRBV7-2 - CASRIRYEQYF TGTGCCAGCAGGATCCGATACGAGCAGTACTTC
TRBJ1-1 - TRBV9 - CASSVDARTEAFF TGTGCCAGCAGCGTAGACGCAAGGACTGAAGCTTTCTTT
TRBJ2-2 - TRBV9 - CASSVQPSGELFF TGTGCCAGCAGCGTCCAGCCTTCCGGGGAGCTGTTTTTT
TRBJ2-1 - TRBV21-1 - CASSKGGINEQFF TGTGCCAGCAGCAAAGGTGGGATCAATGAGCAGTTCTTC
TRBJ2-3 - TRBV19 - CASSIEGGSDTQYF TGTGCCAGTAGTATAGAAGGCGGGTCGGATACGCAGTATTTT
TRBJ2-2 - TRBV9 - CASSAHPITGELFF TGTGCCAGCAGCGCCCACCCCATCACCGGGGAGCTGTTTTTT
TRBJ1-1 - TRBV5-1 TRBD1 CASSLGPGTGYEAFF TGCGCCAGCAGCCTGGGACCCGGGACAGGATATGAAGCTTTCTTT
TRBJ2-7 - TRBV24-1 - CATSDFGEQYF TGTGCCACCAGTGATTTTGGTGAGCAGTACTTC